The present T cell receptor (beta chain) was sequenced within a study of T cell responses to AZD1222 COVID-19 vaccine. General study points: Regions 160-218 and 743-854 dominated among vaccine-associated CD4 TCRs spanning spike. Only a handful of AZD1222 recipients tested seropositive at baseline. The study reported that nearly half of spike-specific TCRs target unmutated variant regions. Females outnumbered males among donors, who were mostly white British; clonal diversity was possibly underestimated.

Clones were read by immunoSEQ multiplex PCR, and TCRdb kept only the in-frame ones, dropping some. The sample lists roughly 140,000 clones, under 95% occurring once. This clone was observed a handful of times. Its antigen is not known. With 3 bases removed from V and 4 bases from J, the gap between germline ends came to 8 bases. The CDR3 is 13 residues long. Germline lookup yields CDR1 SGHTS and CDR2 YDEGEE. The clonotype comes from an adult in good health. This rearrangement joins TRBV5-8 to TRBJ2-1, with a tentative D call TRBD2 (5 bases). This material consisted of peripheral blood, taken on day 0 of AZD1222 vaccination. The CDR3 reads CASSWRLYNEQFF. The CDR3 DNA reads TGTGCCAGCAGCTGGAGGTTATACAATGAGCAGTTCTTC.